Below, 8 T cell receptor beta chains from the same sample are listed, as sequenced in a study of blood T cells in healthy people across ages. The use of a sample-barcoded 5' primer and a J-beta primer mix characterized a second PCR of 7 to 11 cycles. MiXCR, applied by TCRdb to the 5' RACE reads, yields one record per CDR3 protein. The repertoire holds fewer than 1 million distinct CDR3 sequences, with about 42% as singletons. Source material: blood. Receptors were obtained from a man in his 60s in good health.

This clonotype was recorded a few times. This chain uses TRBV10-3 with TRBJ2-3, with no clear D. Deletions cut 6 bases from V and 4 bases from J, with 14 bases between. The CDR3 sequence is 14 residues long. Per germline, CDR1 ENHRY and CDR2 SYGVKD. CDR3 DNA: TGTGCCATCAGATCACGGGCAGAATCAGATACGCAGTATTTT. Protein: CAIRSRAESDTQYF.

The chain recombines TRBV7-9 with TRBJ1-6; D unresolved. The CDR3 totals 12 residues. With 3 bases removed from V and 14 bases from J, the gap between germline ends came to 11 bases. In germline, CDR1 is SEHNR, CDR2 FQNEAQ (reference sequence). CDR3 protein: CASSLNGVTLHF. DNA of the CDR3: TGTGCCAGCAGCTTGAACGGGGTTACCCTCCACTTT. Complete variable domain (other parts from reference TRBV7-9 and TRBJ1-6): DTGVSQNPRHKITKRGQNVTFRCDPISEHNRLYWYRQTLGQGPEFLTYFQNEAQLEKSRLLSDRFSAERPKGSFSTLEIQRTEQGDSAMYLCASSLNGVTLHFGNGTRLTVT.

This clonotype was seen more than once but under ten times. The genes are TRBV7-2 and TRBJ1-2; maybe TRBD1 (5 bases). The germline V gene has CDR1 SGHTA and CDR2 FQGNSA. The CDR3 has 15 amino acids. The germline V and J ends were trimmed by 1 base and 4 bases, with 13 bases remaining between them. This chain's CDR3 is CASSLEQERIYGYTF. The CDR3 DNA reads as TGTGCCAGCAGCTTAGAACAGGAGCGTATCTATGGCTACACCTTC. The full variable domain, with the rest looked up from reference TRBV7-2 and TRBJ1-2, is GAGVSQSPSNKVTEKGKDVELRCDPISGHTALYWYRQSLGQGLEFLIYFQGNSAPDKSGLPSDRFSAERTGGSVSTLTIQRTQQEDSAVYLCASSLEQERIYGYTFGSGTRLTVV.

The genes are TRBV28 and TRBJ2-5, with D hard to call. Germline values: CDR1 MDHEN, CDR2 SYDVKM. Trimming took off 4 bases at V and 5 bases at J, with 11 bases between the two ends. This CDR3 has 13 amino acids. DNA of the CDR3: TGTGCCAGCAGTTCCCCGGGTAGCGAGACCCAGTACTTC. Amino acid sequence: CASSSPGSETQYF. The whole variable domain, remainder taken from reference TRBV28 and TRBJ2-5, is DVKVTQSSRYLVKRTGEKVFLECVQDMDHENMFWYRQDPGLGLRLIYFSYDVKMKEKGDIPEGYSVSREKKERFSLILESASTNQTSMYLCASSSPGSETQYFGPGTRLLVL.

The chain recombines TRBV12-3 or TRBV12-4 with TRBJ2-1, with D unclear. Trimming cost V 4 bases and J 7 bases, with 14 bases left between them. This CDR3 region has 14 residues. This chain's CDR3 is CASSWTDLQNEQFF. The CDR3 nucleotides read TGTGCCAGCAGTTGGACGGATTTACAAAATGAGCAGTTCTTC.

The rearrangement links TRBV6-2 or TRBV6-3 to TRBJ1-5; 11 bases align to TRBD1. The CDR3 is 13 residues long. Germline V CDR1 and CDR2: MNHEY, SVGEGT. Trimming at V came to 7 bases and at J to 5 bases, leaving 1 base not matched to a gene. CDR3 nucleotides: TGTGCCAGCATGGGACAGGGGGATCAGCCCCAGCATTTT. Protein sequence: CASMGQGDQPQHF.

The V and J genes are TRBV7-2 and TRBJ1-3; TRBD1 matches 7 bases. The CDR3 totals 16 residues. Germline V lookup: CDR1 SGHTA, CDR2 FQGNSA. The trim removed 1 base at V and 0 bases at J, leaving 3 bases unmatched. The chain's CDR3 is CASSLGGQRSGNTIYF. CDR3 nucleotide sequence: TGTGCCAGCAGCTTAGGGGGACAGCGCTCTGGAAACACCATATATTTT.

Written as DNA, the CDR3 is TGTGCCACCAGCAGAGACCCAGGGTTTTCCACTGAAGCTTTCTTT. Translating gives CATSRDPGFSTEAFF. The V and J genes are TRBV15 and TRBJ1-1, with D possibly TRBD1 on 5 matching bases. V lost 0 bases, J lost 4 bases, and 12 bases lay in between. Germline-derived CDR1 and CDR2 are LNHNV and YYDKDF (reference sequence). This CDR3 has 15 residues.